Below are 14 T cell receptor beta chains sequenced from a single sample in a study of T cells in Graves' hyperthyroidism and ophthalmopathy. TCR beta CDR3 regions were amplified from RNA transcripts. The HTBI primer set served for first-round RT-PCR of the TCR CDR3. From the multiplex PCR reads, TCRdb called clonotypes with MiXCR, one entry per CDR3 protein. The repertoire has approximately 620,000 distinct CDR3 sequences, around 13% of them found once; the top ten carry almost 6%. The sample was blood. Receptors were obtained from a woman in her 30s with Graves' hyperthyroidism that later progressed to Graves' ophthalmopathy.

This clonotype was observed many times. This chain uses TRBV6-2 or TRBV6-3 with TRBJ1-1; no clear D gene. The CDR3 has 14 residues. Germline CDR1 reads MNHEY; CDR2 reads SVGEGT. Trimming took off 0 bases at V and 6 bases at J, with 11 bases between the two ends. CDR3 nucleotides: TGTGCCAGCAGTTACTCAGCTGTGGGCTCTGAAGCTTTCTTT. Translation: CASSYSAVGSEAFF.

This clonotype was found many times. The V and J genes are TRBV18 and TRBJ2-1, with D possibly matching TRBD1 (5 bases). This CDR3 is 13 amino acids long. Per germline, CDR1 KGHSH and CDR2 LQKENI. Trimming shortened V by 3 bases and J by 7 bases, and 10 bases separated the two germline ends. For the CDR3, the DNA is TGTGCCAGCTCACCGACAGCTTTGAATGAGCAGTTCTTC. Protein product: CASSPTALNEQFF.

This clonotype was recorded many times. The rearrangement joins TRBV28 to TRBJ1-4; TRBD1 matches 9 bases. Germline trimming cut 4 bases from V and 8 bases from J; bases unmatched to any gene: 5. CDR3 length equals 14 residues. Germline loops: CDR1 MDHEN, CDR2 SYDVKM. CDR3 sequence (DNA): TGTGCCAGCAGTTGGGACAGGGTCGGGGAAAAACTGTTTTTT. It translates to CASSWDRVGEKLFF.

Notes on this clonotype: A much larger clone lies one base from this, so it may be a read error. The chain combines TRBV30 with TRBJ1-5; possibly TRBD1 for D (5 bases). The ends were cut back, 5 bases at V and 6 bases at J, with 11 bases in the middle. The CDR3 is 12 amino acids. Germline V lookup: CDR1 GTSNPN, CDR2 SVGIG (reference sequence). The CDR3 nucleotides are TGTGCCTGGTGTCGGGGGACTCAGCCCCAGCATTTT. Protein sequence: CAWCRGTQPQHF.

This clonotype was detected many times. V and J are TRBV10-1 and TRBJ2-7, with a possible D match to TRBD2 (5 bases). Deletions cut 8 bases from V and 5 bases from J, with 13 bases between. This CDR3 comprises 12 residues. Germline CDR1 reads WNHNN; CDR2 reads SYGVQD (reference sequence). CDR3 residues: CASEGSNHEQYF. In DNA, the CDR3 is TGCGCCAGCGAGGGTAGCAACCACGAGCAGTACTTC.

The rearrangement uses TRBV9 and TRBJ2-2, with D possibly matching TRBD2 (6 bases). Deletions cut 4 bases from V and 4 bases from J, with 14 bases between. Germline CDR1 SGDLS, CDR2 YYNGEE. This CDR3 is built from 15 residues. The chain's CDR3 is CASSPQRGVTGELFF. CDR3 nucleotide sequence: TGTGCCAGCAGCCCCCAGCGCGGGGTCACCGGGGAGCTGTTTTTT.

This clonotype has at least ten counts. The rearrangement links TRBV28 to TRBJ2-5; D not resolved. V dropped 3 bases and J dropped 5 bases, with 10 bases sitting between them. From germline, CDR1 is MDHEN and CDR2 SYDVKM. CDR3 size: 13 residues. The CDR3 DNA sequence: TGTGCCAGCAGTTTGGCTAGTGTTGAGACCCAGTACTTC. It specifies CASSLASVETQYF.

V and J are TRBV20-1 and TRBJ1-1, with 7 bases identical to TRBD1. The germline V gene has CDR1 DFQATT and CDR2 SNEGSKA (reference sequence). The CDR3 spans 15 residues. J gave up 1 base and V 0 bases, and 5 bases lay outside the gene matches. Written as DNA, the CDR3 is TGCAGTGCTAGAGATCAGCAGGGGGGGAACACTGAAGCTTTCTTT. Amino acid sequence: CSARDQQGGNTEAFF.

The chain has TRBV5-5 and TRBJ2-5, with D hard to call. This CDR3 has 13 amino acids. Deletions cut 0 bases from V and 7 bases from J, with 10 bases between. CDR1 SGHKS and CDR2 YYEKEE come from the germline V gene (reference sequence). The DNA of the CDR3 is TGTGCCAGCAGCTTGGACCTCTCACGGACCCAGTACTTC. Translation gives CASSLDLSRTQYF. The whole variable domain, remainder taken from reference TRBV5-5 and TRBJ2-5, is DAGVTQSPTHLIKTRGQQVTLRCSPISGHKSVSWYQQVLGQGPQFIFQYYEKEERGRGNFPDRFSARQFPNYSSELNVNALLLGDSALYLCASSLDLSRTQYFGPGTRLLVL.

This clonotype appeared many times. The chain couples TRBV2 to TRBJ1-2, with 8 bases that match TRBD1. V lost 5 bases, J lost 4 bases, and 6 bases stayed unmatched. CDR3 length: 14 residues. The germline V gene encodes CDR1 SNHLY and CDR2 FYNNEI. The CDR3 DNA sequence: TGTGCCAGCAGTCCCCCAGGGGGCGGCTATGGCTACACCTTC. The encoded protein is CASSPPGGGYGYTF.

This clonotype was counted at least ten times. The CDR3 sequence: CASRTDSGSPGELFF. The CDR3, as DNA: TGTGCCAGCAGGACGGATAGCGGGAGCCCCGGGGAGCTGTTTTTT. The genes are TRBV12-3 or TRBV12-4 and TRBJ2-2, with 9 bases that match TRBD2. V shed 6 bases and J 6 bases; nucleotides not matched to a gene: 8. This CDR3 region has 15 residues.

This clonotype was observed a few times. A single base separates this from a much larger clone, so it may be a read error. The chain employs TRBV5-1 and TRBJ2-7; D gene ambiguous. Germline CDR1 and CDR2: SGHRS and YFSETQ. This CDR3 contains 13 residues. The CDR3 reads CASSLSAAYEQCF. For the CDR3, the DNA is TGCGCCAGCAGCTTGTCGGCAGCCTACGAGCAGTGCTTC.

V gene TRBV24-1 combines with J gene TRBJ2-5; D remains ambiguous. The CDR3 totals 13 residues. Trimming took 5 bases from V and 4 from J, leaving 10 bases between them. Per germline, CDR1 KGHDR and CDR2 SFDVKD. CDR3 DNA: TGTGCCACCAGTGGTGGAAACCCAGAGACCCAGTACTTC. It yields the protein CATSGGNPETQYF.

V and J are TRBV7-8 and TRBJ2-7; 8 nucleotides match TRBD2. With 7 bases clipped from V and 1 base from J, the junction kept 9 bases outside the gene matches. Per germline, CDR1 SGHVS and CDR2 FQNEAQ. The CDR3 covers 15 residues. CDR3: CASTPLAGSSYEQYF. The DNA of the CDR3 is TGTGCCAGCACCCCCCTAGCGGGTTCATCCTACGAGCAGTACTTC.